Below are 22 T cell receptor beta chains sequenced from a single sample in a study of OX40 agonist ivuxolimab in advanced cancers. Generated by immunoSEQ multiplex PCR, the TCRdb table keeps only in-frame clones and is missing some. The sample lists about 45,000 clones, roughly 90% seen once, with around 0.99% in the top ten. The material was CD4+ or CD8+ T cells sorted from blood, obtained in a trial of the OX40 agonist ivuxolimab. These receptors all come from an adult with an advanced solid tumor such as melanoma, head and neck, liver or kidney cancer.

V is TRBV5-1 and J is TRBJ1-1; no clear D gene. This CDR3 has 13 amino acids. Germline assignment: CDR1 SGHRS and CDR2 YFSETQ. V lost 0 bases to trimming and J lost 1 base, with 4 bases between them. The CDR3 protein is CASSLEQNTEAFF. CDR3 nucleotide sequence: TGCGCCAGCAGCTTGGAACAGAACACTGAAGCTTTCTTT.

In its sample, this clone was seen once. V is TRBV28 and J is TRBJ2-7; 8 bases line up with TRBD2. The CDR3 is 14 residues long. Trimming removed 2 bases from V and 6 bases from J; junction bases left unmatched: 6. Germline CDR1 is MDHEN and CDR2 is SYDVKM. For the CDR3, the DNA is TGTGCCAGCAGTTTACCTCACGGGAGGGGCGAGCAGTACTTC. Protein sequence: CASSLPHGRGEQYF.

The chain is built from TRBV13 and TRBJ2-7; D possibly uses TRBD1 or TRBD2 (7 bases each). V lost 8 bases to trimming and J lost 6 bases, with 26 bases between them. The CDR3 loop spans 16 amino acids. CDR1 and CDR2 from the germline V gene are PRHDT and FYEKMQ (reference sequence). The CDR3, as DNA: TGTGCCAGCTTGGACAGGAAGATAAGTGGGGGGGGCGAGCAGTACTTC. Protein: CASLDRKISGGGEQYF. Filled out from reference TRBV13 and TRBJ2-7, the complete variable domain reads AAGVIQSPRHLIKEKRETATLKCYPIPRHDTVYWYQQGPGQDPQFLISFYEKMQSDKGSIPDRFSAQQFSDYHSELNMSSLELGDSALYFCASLDRKISGGGEQYFGPGTRLTVT.

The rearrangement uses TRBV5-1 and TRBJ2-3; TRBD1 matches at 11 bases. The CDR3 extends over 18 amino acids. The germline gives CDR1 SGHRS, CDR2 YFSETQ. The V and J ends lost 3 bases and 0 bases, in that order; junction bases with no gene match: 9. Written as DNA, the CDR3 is TGCGCCAGCAGCTATGGACAGGGGGCCGACCTTAGCACAGATACGCAGTATTTT. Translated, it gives CASSYGQGADLSTDTQYF.

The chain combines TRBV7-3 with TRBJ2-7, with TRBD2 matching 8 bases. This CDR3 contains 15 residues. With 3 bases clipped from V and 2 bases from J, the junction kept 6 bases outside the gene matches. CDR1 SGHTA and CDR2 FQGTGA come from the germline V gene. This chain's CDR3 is CASSLGTSGTYEQYF. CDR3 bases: TGTGCCAGCAGCTTGGGAACTAGCGGTACCTACGAGCAGTACTTC.

CDR3 nucleotide sequence: TGTGCCAGCAGCATTAAGGGACAGGGGACATCCTACGAGCAGTACTTC. This translates into CASSIKGQGTSYEQYF. J is TRBJ2-7 and V is TRBV21-1; the table's D call, TRBD1, has no DNA check behind it. TRBV21-1 is a recognized pseudogene. CDR3 size: 16 residues.

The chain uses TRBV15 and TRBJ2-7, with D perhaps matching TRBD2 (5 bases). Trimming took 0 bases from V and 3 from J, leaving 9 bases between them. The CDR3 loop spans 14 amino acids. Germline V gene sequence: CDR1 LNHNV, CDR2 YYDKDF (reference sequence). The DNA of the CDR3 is TGTGCCACCAGCAGAGATGTCGGGAACTACGAGCAGTACTTC. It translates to CATSRDVGNYEQYF.

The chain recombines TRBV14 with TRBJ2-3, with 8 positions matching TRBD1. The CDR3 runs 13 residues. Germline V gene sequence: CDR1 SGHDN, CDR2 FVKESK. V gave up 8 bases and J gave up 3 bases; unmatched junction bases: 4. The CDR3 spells CASSDRVTDTQYF. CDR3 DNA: TGTGCCAGCTCGGACAGGGTTACAGATACGCAGTATTTT.

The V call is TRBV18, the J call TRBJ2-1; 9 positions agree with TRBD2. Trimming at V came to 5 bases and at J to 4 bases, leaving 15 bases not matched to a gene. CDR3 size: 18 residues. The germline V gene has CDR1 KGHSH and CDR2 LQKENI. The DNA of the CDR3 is TGTGCCAGCTCAGAAACCATGGCCAGCGGGAGGAGTTACAATGAGCAGTTCTTC. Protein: CASSETMASGRSYNEQFF. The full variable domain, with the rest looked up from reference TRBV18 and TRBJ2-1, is NAGVMQNPRHLVRRRGQEARLRCSPMKGHSHVYWYRQLPEEGLKFMVYLQKENIIDESGMPKERFSAEFPKEGPSILRIQQVVRGDSAAYFCASSETMASGRSYNEQFFGPGTRLTVL.

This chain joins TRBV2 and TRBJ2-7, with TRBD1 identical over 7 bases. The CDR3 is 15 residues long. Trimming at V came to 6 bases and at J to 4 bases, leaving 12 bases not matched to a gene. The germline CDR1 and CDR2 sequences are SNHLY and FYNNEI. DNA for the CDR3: TGTGCCAGCAGCTTCGACAGGGCCGCTGGGTACGAGCAGTACTTC. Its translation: CASSFDRAAGYEQYF.

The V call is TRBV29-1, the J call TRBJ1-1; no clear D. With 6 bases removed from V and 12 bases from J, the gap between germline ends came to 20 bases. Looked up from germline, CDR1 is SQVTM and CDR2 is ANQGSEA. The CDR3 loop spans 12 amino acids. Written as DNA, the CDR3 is TGCAGCGTCCGTGGTTTAGACAAAACAACTTTCTTT. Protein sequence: CSVRGLDKTTFF.

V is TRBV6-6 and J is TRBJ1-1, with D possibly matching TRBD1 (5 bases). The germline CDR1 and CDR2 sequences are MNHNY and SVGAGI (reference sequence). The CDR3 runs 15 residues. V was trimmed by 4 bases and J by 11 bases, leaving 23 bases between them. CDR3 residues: CASSSRGDANTRAFF. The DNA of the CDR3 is TGTGCCAGCAGTTCTCGCGGGGACGCGAATACGAGGGCTTTCTTT.

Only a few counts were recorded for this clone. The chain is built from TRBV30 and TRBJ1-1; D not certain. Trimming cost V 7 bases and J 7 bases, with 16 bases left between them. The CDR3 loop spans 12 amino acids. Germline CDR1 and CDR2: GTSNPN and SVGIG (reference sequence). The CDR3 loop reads CASSPRAVEAFF. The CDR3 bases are TGTGCCTCTTCGCCCCGGGCAGTTGAAGCTTTCTTT.

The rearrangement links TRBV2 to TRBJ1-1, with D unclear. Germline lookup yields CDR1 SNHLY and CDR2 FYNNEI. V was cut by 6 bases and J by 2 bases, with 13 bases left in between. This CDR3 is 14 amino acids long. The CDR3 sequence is CASSTQRANTEAFF. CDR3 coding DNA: TGTGCCAGCAGCACCCAGAGGGCTAACACTGAAGCTTTCTTT.

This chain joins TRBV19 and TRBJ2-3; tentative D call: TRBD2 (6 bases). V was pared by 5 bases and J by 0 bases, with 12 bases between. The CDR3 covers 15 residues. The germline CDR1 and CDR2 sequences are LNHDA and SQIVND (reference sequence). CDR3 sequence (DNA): TGTGCCAGTAGTCTTCCGGGGGACAGCACAGATACGCAGTATTTT. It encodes CASSLPGDSTDTQYF.

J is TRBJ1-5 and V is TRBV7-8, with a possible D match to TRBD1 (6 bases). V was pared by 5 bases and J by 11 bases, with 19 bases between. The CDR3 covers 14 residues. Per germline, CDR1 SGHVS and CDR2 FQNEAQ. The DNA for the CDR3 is TGTGCCAGCAGCCCCGACAGGATCCTTGGGTCCCAGCATTTT. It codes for CASSPDRILGSQHF.

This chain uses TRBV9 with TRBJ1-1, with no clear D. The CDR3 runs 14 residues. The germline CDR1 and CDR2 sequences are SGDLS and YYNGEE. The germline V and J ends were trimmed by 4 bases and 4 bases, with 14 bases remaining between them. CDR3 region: CASSPRARVTEAFF. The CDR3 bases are TGTGCCAGCAGCCCGAGAGCGAGGGTCACTGAAGCTTTCTTT.

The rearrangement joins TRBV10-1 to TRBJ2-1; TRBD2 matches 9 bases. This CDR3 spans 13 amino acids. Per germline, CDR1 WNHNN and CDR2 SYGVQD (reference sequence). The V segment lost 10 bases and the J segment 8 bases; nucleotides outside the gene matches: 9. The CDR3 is CAITPSGIDEQFF. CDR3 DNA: TGCGCCATTACCCCTAGCGGGATTGATGAGCAGTTCTTC.

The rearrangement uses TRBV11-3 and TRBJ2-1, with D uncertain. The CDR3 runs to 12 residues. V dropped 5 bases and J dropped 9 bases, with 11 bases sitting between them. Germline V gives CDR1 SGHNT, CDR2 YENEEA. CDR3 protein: CASSRPNGEQFF. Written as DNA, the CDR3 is TGTGCCAGCAGCCGTCCTAACGGTGAGCAGTTCTTC.

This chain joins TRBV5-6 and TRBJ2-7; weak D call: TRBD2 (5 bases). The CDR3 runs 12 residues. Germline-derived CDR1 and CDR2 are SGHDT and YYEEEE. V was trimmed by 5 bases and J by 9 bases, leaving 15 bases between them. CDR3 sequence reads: CASRGKGALQYF. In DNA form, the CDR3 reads TGTGCCAGCAGGGGGAAGGGAGCTCTGCAGTACTTC.

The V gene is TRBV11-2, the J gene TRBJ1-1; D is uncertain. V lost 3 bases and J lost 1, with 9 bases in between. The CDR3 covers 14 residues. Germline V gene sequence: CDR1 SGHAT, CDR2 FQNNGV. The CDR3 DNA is TGTGCCAGCAGCTTTTTGGCGGAGAACACTGAAGCTTTCTTT. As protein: CASSFLAENTEAFF.

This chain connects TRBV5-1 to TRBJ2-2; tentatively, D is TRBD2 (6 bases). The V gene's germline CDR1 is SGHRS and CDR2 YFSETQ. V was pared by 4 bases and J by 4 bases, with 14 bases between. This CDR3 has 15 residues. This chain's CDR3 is CASSPGQGGTGELFF. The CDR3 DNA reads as TGCGCCAGCAGCCCCGGGCAGGGAGGCACCGGGGAGCTGTTTTTT.